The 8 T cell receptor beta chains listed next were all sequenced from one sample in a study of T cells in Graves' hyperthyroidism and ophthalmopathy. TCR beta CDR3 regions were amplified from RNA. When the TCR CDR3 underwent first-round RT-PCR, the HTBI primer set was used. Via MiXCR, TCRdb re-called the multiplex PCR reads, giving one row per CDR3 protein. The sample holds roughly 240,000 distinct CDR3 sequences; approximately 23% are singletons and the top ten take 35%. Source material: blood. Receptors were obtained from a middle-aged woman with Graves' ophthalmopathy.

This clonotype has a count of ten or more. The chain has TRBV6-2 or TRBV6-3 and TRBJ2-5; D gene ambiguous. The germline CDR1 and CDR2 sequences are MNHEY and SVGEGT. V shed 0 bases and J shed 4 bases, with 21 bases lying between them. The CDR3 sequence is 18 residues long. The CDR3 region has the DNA TGTGCCAGCAGTTACTCGATCGGAACGCTCCTACGAATAGAGACCCAGTACTTC. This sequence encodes CASSYSIGTLLRIETQYF.

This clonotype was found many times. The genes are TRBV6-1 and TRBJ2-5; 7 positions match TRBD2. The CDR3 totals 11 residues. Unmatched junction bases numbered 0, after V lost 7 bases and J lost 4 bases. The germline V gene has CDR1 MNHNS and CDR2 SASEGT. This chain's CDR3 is CASTGGETQYF. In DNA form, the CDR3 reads TGTGCCAGCACGGGAGGAGAGACCCAGTACTTC.

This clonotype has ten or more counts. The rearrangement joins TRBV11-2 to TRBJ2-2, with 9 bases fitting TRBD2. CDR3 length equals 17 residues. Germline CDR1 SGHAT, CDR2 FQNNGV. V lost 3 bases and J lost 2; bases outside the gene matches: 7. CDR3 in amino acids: CASSLTLSGGNTGELFF. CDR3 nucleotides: TGTGCCAGCAGCTTGACTCTTAGCGGGGGAAACACCGGGGAGCTGTTTTTT.

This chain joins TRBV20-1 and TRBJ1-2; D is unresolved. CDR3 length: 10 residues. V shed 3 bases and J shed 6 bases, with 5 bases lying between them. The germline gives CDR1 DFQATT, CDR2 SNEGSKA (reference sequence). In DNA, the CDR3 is TGCAGTGCTAGCTCCAATGGCTACACCTTC. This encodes CSASSNGYTF.

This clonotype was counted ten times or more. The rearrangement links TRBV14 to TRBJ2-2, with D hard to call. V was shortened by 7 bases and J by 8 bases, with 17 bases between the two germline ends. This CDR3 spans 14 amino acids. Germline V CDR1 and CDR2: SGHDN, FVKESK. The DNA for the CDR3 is TGTGCCAGCAAAGGCCCGCCCCGTGCAGGGGAGCTGTTTTTT. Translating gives CASKGPPRAGELFF.

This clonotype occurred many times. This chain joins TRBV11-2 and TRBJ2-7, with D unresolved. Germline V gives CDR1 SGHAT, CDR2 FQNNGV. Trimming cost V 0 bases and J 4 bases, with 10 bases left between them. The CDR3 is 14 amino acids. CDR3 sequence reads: CASSLELEFYEQYF. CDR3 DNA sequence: TGTGCCAGCAGCTTAGAGTTGGAGTTTTACGAGCAGTACTTC.

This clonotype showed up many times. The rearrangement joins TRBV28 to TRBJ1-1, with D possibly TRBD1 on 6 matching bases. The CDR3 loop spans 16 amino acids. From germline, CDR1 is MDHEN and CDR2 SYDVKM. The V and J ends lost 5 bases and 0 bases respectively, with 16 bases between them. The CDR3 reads CASSPPGVLMNTEAFF. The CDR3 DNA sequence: TGTGCCAGCAGTCCCCCAGGGGTTTTAATGAACACTGAAGCTTTCTTT.

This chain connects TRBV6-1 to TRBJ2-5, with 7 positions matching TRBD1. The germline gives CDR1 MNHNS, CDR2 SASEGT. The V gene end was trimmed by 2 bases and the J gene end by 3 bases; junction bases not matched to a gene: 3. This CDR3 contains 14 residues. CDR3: CASSEPTGKETQYF. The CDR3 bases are TGTGCCAGCAGTGAACCGACAGGGAAAGAGACCCAGTACTTC.